Listed here are 25 T cell receptor beta chains from one sample, sequenced in a study of T cell changes during pregnancy in multiple sclerosis. Here immunoSEQ multiplex PCR was the method, and the copy in TCRdb shows in-frame clones only, minus some. The table includes about 39,000 clones, roughly 90% detected once. The sample consisted of CD8+ T cells from peripheral blood mononuclear cells, taken in the first trimester of pregnancy. These receptors were obtained from a female donor with multiple sclerosis, enrolled in a pregnancy study.

The chain carries TRBV7-3 and TRBJ2-5; a weak D match, TRBD1 (5 bases). V was trimmed by 5 bases and J by 2 bases, leaving 15 bases between them. Germline CDR1 is SGHTA and CDR2 is FQGTGA. CDR3 length: 15 residues. This chain's CDR3 is CASSPWGSTQETQYF. CDR3 nucleotide sequence: TGTGCCAGCAGCCCTTGGGGCAGTACTCAAGAGACCCAGTACTTC.

This clone was recorded once. The rearrangement links TRBV9 to TRBJ1-2; D is unclear. Germline V lookup: CDR1 SGDLS, CDR2 YYNGEE. This CDR3 is 14 amino acids long. Trimming took 0 bases from V and 2 from J, leaving 8 bases between them. DNA for the CDR3: TGTGCCAGCAGCGTAGACATCAACAACTATGGCTACACCTTC. Translating gives CASSVDINNYGYTF.

The V and J genes are TRBV9 and TRBJ2-2; 12 bases align to TRBD2. The CDR3 runs to 16 residues. Unmatched junction bases numbered 5, after V lost 3 bases and J lost 5 bases. Germline CDR1 reads SGDLS; CDR2 reads YYNGEE. The CDR3 nucleotides read TGTGCCAGCAGCGATGCTAGCGGGGGGGATACCGGGGAGCTGTTTTTT. This gives the protein CASSDASGGDTGELFF.

As to this clone: Possible read error: a much larger clone is one base away. The CDR3 here is CASSQGGSNQPQHF. The DNA for the CDR3 is TGTGCCAGCAGCCAAGGGGGTAGCAATCAGCCCCAGCATTTT. The chain joins TRBV13 to TRBJ1-5; tentative D call: TRBD1 (6 bases). Looked up from germline, CDR1 is PRHDT and CDR2 is FYEKMQ (reference sequence). The CDR3 runs to 14 residues. The ends were cut back, 5 bases at V and 0 bases at J, with 8 bases in the middle.

CDR3 in amino acids: CASSWDRGADYGYTF. CDR3 nucleotides: TGTGCCAGCAGCTGGGACAGGGGTGCGGACTATGGCTACACCTTC. The chain joins TRBV5-4 to TRBJ1-2, with 10 bases aligning to TRBD1. With V trimmed by 3 bases and J by 3 bases, 5 bases remained unmatched. CDR3 length equals 15 residues. Germline CDR1 and CDR2: SGHNT and YYREEE (reference sequence).

CDR3 residues: CASSPRDSPEAFF. CDR3 in DNA: TGTGCCAGCTCACCCCGGGACAGCCCTGAAGCTTTCTTT. The rearrangement uses TRBV18 and TRBJ1-1; 7 bases line up with TRBD1. Per the germline V gene, CDR1 is KGHSH and CDR2 is LQKENI. Germline trimming cut 3 bases from V and 6 bases from J; bases unmatched to any gene: 4. The CDR3 has 13 amino acids.

This clone was detected once. The chain employs TRBV27 and TRBJ1-1, with 7 bases aligning to TRBD1. The V segment lost 4 bases and the J segment 0 bases; nucleotides outside the gene matches: 5. This CDR3 contains 15 residues. Germline values: CDR1 MNHEY, CDR2 SMNVEV (reference sequence). CDR3 sequence (DNA): TGTGCCAGCAGTTCGGGACAGACGATGAACACTGAAGCTTTCTTT. Amino acid sequence: CASSSGQTMNTEAFF.

CDR3 sequence (DNA): TGTGCCAGCAGTGATCAGCGGGGGGATCAAGAGACCCAGTACTTC. As protein: CASSDQRGDQETQYF. The chain uses TRBV13 and TRBJ2-5, with 9 positions matching TRBD2. Germline V gene lookup returns CDR1 PRHDT and CDR2 FYEKMQ (reference sequence). This CDR3 contains 15 residues. V gave up 6 bases and J gave up 2 bases; unmatched junction bases: 7.

The rearrangement joins TRBV27 to TRBJ2-1, with D perhaps TRBD2 (6 bases). CDR1 is MNHEY, CDR2 SMNVEV, per germline (reference sequence). The CDR3 sequence is 11 residues long. Trimming cost V 6 bases and J 8 bases, with 8 bases left between them. The CDR3 region is CASRGGYEQFF. For the CDR3, the DNA is TGTGCCAGCAGGGGGGGTTATGAGCAGTTCTTC.

This chain connects TRBV4-1 to TRBJ1-2; D gene uncertain. V was shortened by 0 bases and J by 8 bases, with 7 bases between the two germline ends. Per the germline V gene, CDR1 is MGHRA and CDR2 is YSYEKL. The CDR3 runs 12 residues. In DNA, the CDR3 is TGCGCCAGCAGCCAAGATAACGAGGGCTACACCTTC. It translates to CASSQDNEGYTF.

This clone was counted a few times. V and J are TRBV7-8 and TRBJ1-1, with 8 bases fitting TRBD1. The CDR3 consists of 15 residues. Germline assignment: CDR1 SGHVS and CDR2 FQNEAQ. J lost 6 bases, V lost 5 bases, and 11 bases had no gene match. Here the CDR3 reads CASSQHSDREAEAFF. DNA of the CDR3: TGTGCCAGCAGCCAACACTCGGACAGGGAGGCTGAAGCTTTCTTT.

This chain joins TRBV7-2 and TRBJ2-2; D is undetermined. CDR3 length equals 14 residues. V lost 5 bases and J lost 3, with 10 bases in between. The germline V gene has CDR1 SGHTA and CDR2 FQGNSA. The CDR3 here is CASSLMSDTGELFF. CDR3 coding DNA: TGTGCCAGCAGCCTCATGAGCGACACCGGGGAGCTGTTTTTT.

The genes are TRBV4-3 and TRBJ2-1; D is undetermined. V was cut by 1 base and J by 6 bases, with 7 bases left in between. Germline V gene lookup returns CDR1 LGHNA and CDR2 YSLEER. The CDR3 has 13 amino acids. The CDR3 loop is CASSQGLLNEQFF. Written as DNA, the CDR3 is TGCGCCAGCAGCCAAGGGCTCCTCAATGAGCAGTTCTTC.

The table lists this clone with a few counts. The J gene is TRBJ2-2, the V gene TRBV6-6, with D possibly matching TRBD2 (6 bases). CDR1 and CDR2 (germline): MNHNY, SVGAGI (reference sequence). Trimming stripped 1 base from V and 5 bases from J, with 8 bases between. The CDR3 has 14 amino acids. Here the CDR3 DNA reads TGTGCCAGCAGTTACTTTCGGGGGACCGGGGAGCTGTTTTTT. Its protein is CASSYFRGTGELFF.

The J gene is TRBJ1-1, the V gene TRBV12-5, with D possibly TRBD1 on 5 matching bases. Trimming took off 4 bases at V and 5 bases at J, with 8 bases between the two ends. This CDR3 contains 12 residues. Germline V gene sequence: CDR1 LGHNT, CDR2 FRNRAP. The CDR3 protein is CASGSSGTEAFF. In DNA, the CDR3 is TGTGCTAGTGGTTCTTCAGGGACTGAAGCTTTCTTT.

V usage is TRBV4-3 and J usage is TRBJ1-2; 7 bases are shared with TRBD1. Germline V gene sequence: CDR1 LGHNA, CDR2 YSLEER. Trimming removed 3 bases from V and 7 bases from J; junction bases left unmatched: 11. The CDR3 has 15 amino acids. The CDR3 DNA reads as TGCGCCAGCAGCCAGAGTGCGACAGGGTTGTTTGGCTACACCTTC. It translates to CASSQSATGLFGYTF.

DNA for the CDR3: TGTGCTAGTGGTTTGGTACAAGGGACTTTTGACACCATATATTTT. Translation gives CASGLVQGTFDTIYF. V usage is TRBV12-5 and J usage is TRBJ1-3; D may be TRBD1 (5 bases). V was clipped by 0 bases and J by 8 bases, with 14 bases between them. Germline CDR1 is LGHNT and CDR2 is FRNRAP. The CDR3 length is 15 residues.

The rearrangement joins TRBV6-4 to TRBJ2-3, with 13 nucleotides matching TRBD2. The CDR3 extends over 16 amino acids. CDR1 and CDR2 from the germline V gene are MRHNA and SNTAGT. J was trimmed by 3 bases and V by 4 bases; bases with no gene match: 4. CDR3 nucleotides: TGTGCCAGCAGTGCCACTAGCGGGGGGGGTACAGATACGCAGTATTTT. Residues: CASSATSGGGTDTQYF.

This chain links TRBV5-5 with TRBJ1-3, with TRBD1 as a possible D gene (6 bases). Deletions cut 4 bases from V and 4 bases from J, with 15 bases between. Germline V gene sequence: CDR1 SGHKS, CDR2 YYEKEE (reference sequence). This CDR3 contains 15 residues. The CDR3 region is CASSPGGGRGNTIYF. The CDR3 nucleotides read TGTGCCAGCAGCCCCGGTGGGGGCAGGGGAAACACCATATATTTT.

V is TRBV29-1 and J is TRBJ1-2; D is ambiguous. This CDR3 is 14 amino acids long. The germline CDR1 and CDR2 sequences are SQVTM and ANQGSEA. V was clipped by 3 bases and J by 0 bases, with 11 bases between them. Here the CDR3 reads CSVDLPGPNYGYTF. The DNA for the CDR3 is TGCAGCGTTGATCTTCCAGGCCCTAACTATGGCTACACCTTC.

This clone is medium-sized in the sample. The chain joins TRBV7-8 to TRBJ1-1; TRBD1 matches 8 bases. CDR3 length: 14 amino acids. CDR1 and CDR2 from the germline V gene are SGHVS and FQNEAQ. The J segment lost 5 bases and the V segment lost 4 bases, leaving 6 bases of the junction unmatched. This CDR3 reads CASSSSGTGTEAFF. For the CDR3, the DNA is TGTGCCAGCAGCTCATCCGGGACAGGAACTGAAGCTTTCTTT.

This rearrangement joins TRBV11-2 to TRBJ1-2; 7 bases align to TRBD1. Looked up from germline, CDR1 is SGHAT and CDR2 is FQNNGV. The V and J ends lost 1 base and 2 bases, in that order; junction bases with no gene match: 1. The CDR3 spans 14 residues. In DNA form, the CDR3 reads TGTGCCAGCAGCTTAGGAGGGGGCAACTATGGCTACACCTTC. It translates to CASSLGGGNYGYTF.

The rearrangement uses TRBV7-7 and TRBJ2-5; 8 nucleotides match TRBD1. The germline gives CDR1 SSHAT, CDR2 FNYEAQ (reference sequence). V shed 4 bases, J shed 4 bases, and the junction held 5 bases outside the gene matches. This CDR3 comprises 14 residues. The CDR3 loop is CASSSRGLGETQYF. Written as DNA, the CDR3 is TGTGCCAGCAGCTCCAGGGGGCTAGGAGAGACCCAGTACTTC.

The chain is built from TRBV10-2 and TRBJ2-7; 8 bases are shared with TRBD1. This CDR3 spans 12 amino acids. V shed 5 bases, J shed 7 bases, and the junction held 4 bases outside the gene matches. Germline V gives CDR1 WSHSY, CDR2 SAAADI. Here the CDR3 DNA reads TGCGCCAGCAGTTACACAGGGGGAGAGCAGTACTTC. Its protein is CASSYTGGEQYF.

The chain is built from TRBV9 and TRBJ2-2; TRBD2 is a possible D gene (7 bases). V was trimmed by 2 bases and J by 3 bases, leaving 14 bases between them. The CDR3 is made up of 16 amino acids. Germline V lookup: CDR1 SGDLS, CDR2 YYNGEE. The CDR3 is CASSVRGGADTGELFF. CDR3 coding DNA: TGTGCCAGCAGCGTGAGGGGGGGGGCGGACACCGGGGAGCTGTTTTTT.